This T cell receptor (beta chain) was profiled in a study of T-cell reconstitution after alpha-beta-depleted transplantation in children. As to this clonotype: Its antigen is unidentified.

Preparation of the TCRbeta library involved a method that used unique molecular identifiers. TCRdb analysed the PCR reads with MiXCR anew, one entry per CDR3 protein. The table lists around 440,000 distinct CDR3 sequences, about 10% of them singletons. Study-wide points: In some patients, recipient T cells and intrathymic progenitors surviving conditioning explained high day-60 diversity.

The CDR3 covers 16 residues. V was clipped by 0 bases and J by 6 bases; unmatched bases: 9. Looked up from germline, CDR1 is LGHNA and CDR2 is YNFKEQ. The clonotype originates from a child between 2 and 9 years old with inherited bone marrow failure, due to receive a stem cell transplant. The starting material was PBMCs, obtained before TCRalphabeta/CD19-depleted stem cell transplant. This chain joins TRBV4-2 and TRBJ2-7; 9 nucleotides match TRBD1. The CDR3: CASSQDPHRGRSEQYF. CDR3 nucleotide sequence: TGTGCCAGCAGCCAAGATCCCCACAGGGGGCGCTCCGAGCAGTACTTC.